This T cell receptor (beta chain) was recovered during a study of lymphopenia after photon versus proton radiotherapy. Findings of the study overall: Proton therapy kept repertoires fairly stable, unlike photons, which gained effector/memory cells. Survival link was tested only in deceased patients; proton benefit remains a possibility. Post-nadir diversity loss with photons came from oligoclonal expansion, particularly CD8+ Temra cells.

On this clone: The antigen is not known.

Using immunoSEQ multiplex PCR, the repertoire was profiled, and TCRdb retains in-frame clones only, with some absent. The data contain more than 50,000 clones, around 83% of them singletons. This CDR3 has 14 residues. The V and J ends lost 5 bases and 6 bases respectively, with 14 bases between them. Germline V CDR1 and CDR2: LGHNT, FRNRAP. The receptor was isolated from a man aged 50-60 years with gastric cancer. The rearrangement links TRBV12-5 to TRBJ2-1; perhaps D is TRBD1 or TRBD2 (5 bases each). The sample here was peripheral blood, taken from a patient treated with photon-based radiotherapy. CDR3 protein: CASGLGTLGNEQFF. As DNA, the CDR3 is TGTGCTAGTGGTCTCGGGACCCTGGGCAATGAGCAGTTCTTC.